The 4 T cell receptor beta chains below all came from one sample that was sequenced in a study of blood T cell repertoires in COVID-19. Sequencing was performed with immunoSEQ multiplex PCR; in TCRdb, only in-frame clones are kept and a portion is missing. The sample records 370,000 or so clones, approximately 87% being singletons. The specimen was PBMCs or T cells enriched from blood (not recorded which). These receptors all stem from a man younger than 45 who had recovered from COVID-19.

This rearrangement joins TRBV4-1 to TRBJ1-1, with D possibly being TRBD1 (5 bases). Trimming pared 2 bases from V and 0 bases from J, leaving 7 bases between. This CDR3 is 14 amino acids long. Per germline, CDR1 MGHRA and CDR2 YSYEKL. The CDR3 coding sequence is TGCGCCAGCAGCCAAAGGACACTGAACACTGAAGCTTTCTTT. It is translated as CASSQRTLNTEAFF.

The chain couples TRBV5-1 to TRBJ2-5, with 13 positions matching TRBD2. CDR1 and CDR2 from the germline V gene are SGHRS and YFSETQ. Trimming cost V 5 bases and J 3 bases; bases outside gene matches: 10. The CDR3 runs to 17 residues. The CDR3 DNA sequence: TGCGCCAGCAGTTATGGACTAGCGGGGGACTCAGAAGAGACCCAGTACTTC. Amino acids: CASSYGLAGDSEETQYF.

The genes are TRBV20-1 and TRBJ1-1; D not resolved. CDR3 length: 11 residues. Germline V gene sequence: CDR1 DFQATT, CDR2 SNEGSKA (reference sequence). Trimming removed 6 bases at V and 1 base at J, with 6 bases between. CDR3 region: CSAYKNTEAFF. CDR3 DNA sequence: TGCAGTGCGTATAAGAACACTGAAGCTTTCTTT.

CDR3 sequence (DNA): TGTGCCAGCAGTTACTCATCCAGGGTCAACACCGGGGAGCTGTTTTTT. Translated, it gives CASSYSSRVNTGELFF. The chain has TRBV6-5 and TRBJ2-2, with D perhaps matching TRBD1 (5 bases). V lost 0 bases and J lost 2, with 10 bases in between. CDR1 is MNHEY and CDR2 is SVGAGI in the germline V gene. The CDR3 is 16 amino acids.